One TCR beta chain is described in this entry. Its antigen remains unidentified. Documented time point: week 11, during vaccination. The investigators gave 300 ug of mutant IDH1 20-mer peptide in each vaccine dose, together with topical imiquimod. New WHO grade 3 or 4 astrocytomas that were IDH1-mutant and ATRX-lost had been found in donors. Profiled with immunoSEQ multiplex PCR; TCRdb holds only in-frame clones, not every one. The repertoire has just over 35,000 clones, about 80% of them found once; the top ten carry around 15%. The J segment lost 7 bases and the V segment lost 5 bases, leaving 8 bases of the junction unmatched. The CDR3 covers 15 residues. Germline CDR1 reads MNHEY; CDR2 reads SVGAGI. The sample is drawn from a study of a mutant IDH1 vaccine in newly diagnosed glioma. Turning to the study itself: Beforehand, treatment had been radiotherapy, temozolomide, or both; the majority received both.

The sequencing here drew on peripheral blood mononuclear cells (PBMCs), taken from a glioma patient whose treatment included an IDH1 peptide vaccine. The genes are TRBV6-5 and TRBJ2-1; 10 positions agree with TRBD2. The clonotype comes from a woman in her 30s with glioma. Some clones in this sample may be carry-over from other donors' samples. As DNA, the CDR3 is TGTGCCAGCAGTCCCCCAGCGGGAGGGCGGAATGAGCAGTTCTTC. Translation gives CASSPPAGGRNEQFF.